Shown below are 20 T cell receptor beta chains from a single sample sequenced in a study of human T cells and chemical hapten exposure. TCRdb re-called the RACE reads with MiXCR, one entry per CDR3 protein. This sample has approximately 350,000 distinct CDR3 sequences; roughly 6% occur once, and the top ten carry more than 5.5%. The sample's time point: patch test 2, 6 weeks after DPC sensitization. The treatment: therapeutic diphenylcyclopropenone sensitization with weekly scalp DPC. Sequenced material: whole blood, taken in connection with sensitization to the hapten diphenylcyclopropenone (DPC). These receptors came from a woman aged 18-30 years with alopecia areata. Some clones in this sample may be carry-over from other donors' samples.

This clonotype was seen repeatedly, ten times or more. This chain connects TRBV10-3 to TRBJ2-1, with TRBD1 as a possible D gene (5 bases). Germline CDR1 reads ENHRY; CDR2 reads SYGVKD. Trimming cost V 6 bases and J 4 bases, with 13 bases left between them. This CDR3 contains 14 residues. The CDR3 DNA sequence: TGTGCCATCAGGGCAGGGTTGTCTTACAATGAGCAGTTCTTC. The encoded protein is CAIRAGLSYNEQFF.

This clonotype was seen a handful of times. The chain carries TRBV28 and TRBJ1-4; unclear D gene. V lost 8 bases and J lost 0, with 16 bases in between. The germline gives CDR1 MDHEN, CDR2 SYDVKM. CDR3 size: 16 residues. The CDR3 here is CASDAGSLATNEKLFF. CDR3 DNA sequence: TGTGCCAGCGACGCCGGGTCCCTGGCAACTAATGAAAAACTGTTTTTT.

This clonotype was observed at least ten times. The V call is TRBV18, the J call TRBJ1-3; D not resolved. Between the trimmed V and J ends, which lost 2 bases and 2 bases, there was a span of 13 bases. CDR1 is KGHSH, CDR2 LQKENI, per germline. The CDR3 covers 16 residues. In DNA, the CDR3 is TGTGCCAGCTCACCATTCTCGGAGGGAACTGGAAACACCATATATTTT. Encoded protein: CASSPFSEGTGNTIYF.

The chain is built from TRBV2 and TRBJ2-5; D gene uncertain. Deletions cut 3 bases from V and 1 base from J, with 3 bases between. CDR1 is SNHLY and CDR2 is FYNNEI in the germline V gene. The CDR3 is made up of 12 amino acids. CDR3 in DNA: TGTGCCAGCAGTGACAGCCAAGAGACCCAGTACTTC. It codes for CASSDSQETQYF.

In this sample, this clonotype turned up a few times. The chain employs TRBV4-3 and TRBJ2-5; TRBD1 aligns across 8 bases. From germline, CDR1 is LGHNA and CDR2 YSLEER. V lost 0 bases and J lost 4; bases outside the gene matches: 10. CDR3 length: 17 residues. The DNA of the CDR3 is TGCGCCAGCAGCCAAGATTTGCGGCAGGGGGCTAGAGAGACCCAGTACTTC. This translates into CASSQDLRQGARETQYF.

A few counts support this clonotype. J is TRBJ2-1 and V is TRBV7-2; 11 bases are shared with TRBD2. CDR3 length: 14 amino acids. V lost 10 bases to trimming and J lost 6 bases; unmatched junction nucleotides: 8. Germline CDR1 reads SGHTA; CDR2 reads FQGNSA. The CDR3 nucleotides are TGTGCCATAGAGGGGACTAGCGGCGTCAATGAGCAGTTCTTC. Translated: CAIEGTSGVNEQFF.

This clonotype came up many times. The J gene is TRBJ1-1, the V gene TRBV20-1; possibly TRBD1 for D (5 bases). The V gene lost 3 bases and the J gene lost 2 bases, with 16 bases spanning the gap. The length of the CDR3 is 15 residues. Germline V lookup: CDR1 DFQATT, CDR2 SNEGSKA (reference sequence). CDR3 DNA: TGCAGTGCTAGCATGCAACAGGAGCTCAACACTGAAGCTTTCTTT. Its protein is CSASMQQELNTEAFF.

The chain couples TRBV7-2 to TRBJ1-3; D is unclear. The CDR3 runs to 15 residues. Germline CDR1 SGHTA, CDR2 FQGNSA. V lost 0 bases and J 0 bases, leaving 6 bases between the germline ends. This CDR3 reads CASSLALISGNTIYF. Written as DNA, the CDR3 is TGTGCCAGCAGCTTAGCGCTCATCTCTGGAAACACCATATATTTT.

The V and J genes are TRBV12-3 or TRBV12-4 and TRBJ2-1, with D maybe TRBD2 (6 bases). The CDR3 length is 16 residues. Trimming stripped 2 bases from V and 0 bases from J, with 11 bases between. CDR3 protein: CASSLMAGFSYNEQFF. CDR3 nucleotide sequence: TGTGCCAGCAGTTTAATGGCGGGGTTCTCCTACAATGAGCAGTTCTTC.

The chain links TRBV2 to TRBJ1-2, with 8 bases aligning to TRBD1. The CDR3 extends over 17 amino acids. Unmatched junction bases numbered 18, after V lost 4 bases and J lost 8 bases. CDR1 SNHLY and CDR2 FYNNEI come from the germline V gene. The CDR3 loop is CASSVIRQGNGVGGYTF. The CDR3 DNA follows: TGTGCCAGCAGTGTTATTAGACAGGGGAATGGTGTGGGCGGCTACACCTTC.

This clonotype has at least ten counts. The chain couples TRBV6-5 to TRBJ1-2; D not resolved. This CDR3 spans 15 amino acids. Germline V lookup: CDR1 MNHEY, CDR2 SVGAGI. V lost 6 bases and J lost 2, with 16 bases in between. CDR3 sequence reads: CASSPISGENYGYTF. DNA of the CDR3: TGTGCCAGCAGCCCCATCTCCGGGGAAAACTATGGCTACACCTTC.

This clonotype turned up a few times. CDR3 in DNA: TGTGCCAGCAGCTGGCAGGGTGGGGAGGAGACCCAGTACTTC. Encoded protein: CASSWQGGEETQYF. The gene calls are TRBV7-2 and TRBJ2-5, with D perhaps matching TRBD1 or TRBD2 (5 bases each). This CDR3 has 14 amino acids. Germline V gene data show CDR1 as SGHTA and CDR2 as FQGNSA. V lost 4 bases, J lost 5 bases, and 14 bases lay in between.

This clonotype was recorded a few times. The CDR3 protein is CASSGGLAADTQYF. CDR3 sequence (DNA): TGTGCCAGCAGCGGAGGACTAGCAGCAGATACGCAGTATTTT. The rearrangement uses TRBV7-2 and TRBJ2-3; TRBD2 matches 8 bases. This CDR3 has 14 residues. Germline CDR1 SGHTA, CDR2 FQGNSA. V was pared by 5 bases and J by 4 bases, with 5 bases of the junction left unmatched.

The rearrangement uses TRBV20-1 and TRBJ2-2; D may be TRBD2 (5 bases). V lost 6 bases to trimming and J lost 6 bases, with 11 bases between them. Per the germline V gene, CDR1 is DFQATT and CDR2 is SNEGSKA (reference sequence). This CDR3 is built from 12 residues. Here the CDR3 reads CSAPTSSGELFF. CDR3 nucleotides: TGCAGTGCCCCTACTAGTTCCGGGGAGCTGTTTTTT.

This clonotype was detected many times. The rearrangement links TRBV6-2 or TRBV6-3 to TRBJ1-5, with D possibly matching TRBD1 (5 bases). The germline CDR1 and CDR2 sequences are MNHEY and SVGEGT. This CDR3 has 14 residues. V was clipped by 6 bases and J by 2 bases, with 11 bases between them. CDR3 coding DNA: TGTGCCAGCAGCGCGGGACTGGGCAATCAGCCCCAGCATTTT. Translation gives CASSAGLGNQPQHF.

This clonotype was detected a few times. As DNA, the CDR3 is TGCAGCGCTTTTGGAGGATCTAACTATGGCTACACCTTC. It is translated as CSAFGGSNYGYTF. This rearrangement joins TRBV29-1 to TRBJ1-2; D call uncertain. Germline CDR1 and CDR2: SQVTM and ANQGSEA. The CDR3 spans 13 residues. Trimming pared 7 bases from V and 0 bases from J, leaving 12 bases between.

This clonotype appeared many times. The CDR3 DNA follows: TGTGCCAGCAGCCGTGACGTTAACTATGGCTACACCTTC. Its protein product is CASSRDVNYGYTF. The chain carries TRBV11-2 and TRBJ1-2, with D unclear. This CDR3 is built from 13 residues. Between the trimmed V and J ends, which lost 5 bases and 1 base, there was a span of 8 bases. The germline gives CDR1 SGHAT, CDR2 FQNNGV.

This clonotype was counted many times. This chain uses TRBV4-3 with TRBJ1-1; D perhaps matches TRBD1 (5 bases). Trimming pared 4 bases from V and 1 base from J, leaving 13 bases between. This CDR3 contains 15 residues. The germline V gene has CDR1 LGHNA and CDR2 YSLEER. CDR3 coding DNA: TGCGCCAGCAGCCGTGGCGCAGGGTCGAACACTGAAGCTTTCTTT. Translating it yields CASSRGAGSNTEAFF.

CDR3 sequence reads: CASSYKAGGWATEAFF. For the CDR3, the DNA is TGTGCCAGCAGTTACAAGGCAGGGGGATGGGCCACTGAAGCTTTCTTT. The chain links TRBV6-5 to TRBJ1-1, with 7 bases identical to TRBD1. Germline values: CDR1 MNHEY, CDR2 SVGAGI. V dropped 2 bases and J dropped 4; count of bases not matched to a gene: 10. The CDR3 length is 16 residues.

In this sample, this clonotype turned up a few times. This chain uses TRBV20-1 with TRBJ2-7; 7 bases are a match to TRBD1. Losses at the gene ends were 2 bases for V and 4 bases for J; bases not matched to a gene: 8. The CDR3 has 14 amino acids. Per germline, CDR1 DFQATT and CDR2 SNEGSKA (reference sequence). CDR3 region: CSARFTGQSYEQYF. CDR3 bases: TGCAGTGCTAGATTCACGGGACAGAGTTACGAGCAGTACTTC.